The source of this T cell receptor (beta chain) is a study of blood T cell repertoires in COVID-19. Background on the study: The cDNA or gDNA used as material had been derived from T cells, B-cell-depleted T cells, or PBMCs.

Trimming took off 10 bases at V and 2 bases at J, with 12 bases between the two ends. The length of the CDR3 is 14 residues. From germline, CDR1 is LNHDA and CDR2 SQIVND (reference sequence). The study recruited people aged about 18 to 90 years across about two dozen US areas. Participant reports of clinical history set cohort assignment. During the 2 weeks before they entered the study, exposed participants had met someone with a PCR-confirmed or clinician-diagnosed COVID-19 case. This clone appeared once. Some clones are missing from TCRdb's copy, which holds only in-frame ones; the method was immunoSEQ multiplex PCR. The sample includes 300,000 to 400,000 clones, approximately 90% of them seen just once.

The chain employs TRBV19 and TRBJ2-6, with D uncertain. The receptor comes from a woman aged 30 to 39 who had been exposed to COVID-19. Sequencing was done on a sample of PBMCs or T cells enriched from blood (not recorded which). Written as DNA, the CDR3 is TGTGCCACACCCTCGCAGGCTGGGGCCAACGTCCTGACTTTC. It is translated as CATPSQAGANVLTF.